The source of this TCR beta chain is a study of T cell repertoires in cytomegalovirus infection. Across the whole study: Public TCR beta signatures marked donors with CMV infection and the matching HLA. Findings and limits, study-wide: Cumulative public TCR beta family frequency identified carriers of CMV plus the relevant HLA. Dominating the ex vivo response were HLA-C-restricted CMV-specific TCR beta clonotypes.

As to this clonotype: Antigen unknown.

TCRdb itself ran the reads through MiXCR, one entry per CDR3 protein. The sample has under 90,000 distinct CDR3 sequences; around half are singletons. CDR1 and CDR2 (germline): SGHTA, FQGNSA. The ends were cut back, 1 base at V and 0 bases at J, with 4 bases in the middle. CDR3 length: 14 amino acids. This sequence was found in a human donor in good health (CMV status not recorded). Some clones in this sample may be carry-over from other donors' samples. The chain recombines TRBV7-2 with TRBJ2-1; D is unresolved. Source: CD8+ T cells from cultured PBMCs, taken from culture after CMV antigen stimulation. CDR3 sequence (DNA): TGTGCCAGCAGCTTAGGCTTCTCCTACAATGAGCAGTTCTTC. Amino acids: CASSLGFSYNEQFF.